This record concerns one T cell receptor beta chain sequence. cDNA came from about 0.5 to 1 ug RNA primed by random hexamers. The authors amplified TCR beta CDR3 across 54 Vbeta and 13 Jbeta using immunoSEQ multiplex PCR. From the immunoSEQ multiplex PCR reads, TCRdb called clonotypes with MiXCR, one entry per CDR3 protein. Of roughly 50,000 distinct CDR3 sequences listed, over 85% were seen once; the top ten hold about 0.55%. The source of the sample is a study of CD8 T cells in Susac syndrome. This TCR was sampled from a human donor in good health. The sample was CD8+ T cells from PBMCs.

The CDR3 DNA reads TGTGCCAGCTCACAGGGGGGTCCTGAAGCTTTCTTT. Protein: CASSQGGPEAFF. The J gene is TRBJ1-1, the V gene TRBV18; D is perhaps TRBD1 (6 bases). The CDR3 has 12 amino acids. Trimming cost V 4 bases and J 6 bases, with 9 bases left between them. In germline, CDR1 is KGHSH, CDR2 LQKENI. Supplemented by reference TRBV18 and TRBJ1-1, the full variable domain reads NAGVMQNPRHLVRRRGQEARLRCSPMKGHSHVYWYRQLPEEGLKFMVYLQKENIIDESGMPKERFSAEFPKEGPSILRIQQVVRGDSAAYFCASSQGGPEAFFGQGTRLTVV.